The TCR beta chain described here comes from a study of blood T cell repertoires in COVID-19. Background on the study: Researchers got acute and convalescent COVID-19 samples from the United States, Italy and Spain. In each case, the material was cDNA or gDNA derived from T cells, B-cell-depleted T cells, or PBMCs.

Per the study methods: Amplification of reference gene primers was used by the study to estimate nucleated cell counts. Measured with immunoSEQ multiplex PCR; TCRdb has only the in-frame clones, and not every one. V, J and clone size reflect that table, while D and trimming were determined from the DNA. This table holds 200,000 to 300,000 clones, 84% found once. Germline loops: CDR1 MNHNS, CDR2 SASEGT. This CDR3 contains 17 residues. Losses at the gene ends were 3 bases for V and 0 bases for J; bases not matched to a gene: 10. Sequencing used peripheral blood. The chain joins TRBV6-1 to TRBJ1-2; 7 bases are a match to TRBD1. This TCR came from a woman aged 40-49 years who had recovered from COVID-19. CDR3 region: CASSEPQGYRTNYGYTF. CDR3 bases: TGTGCCAGCAGTGAGCCACAGGGGTACAGAACTAACTATGGCTACACCTTC.